The 11 T cell receptor beta chains listed next were all sequenced from one sample in a study of shared clonotypes between healthy human individuals. The data were produced by immunoSEQ multiplex PCR, yet TCRdb's version contains in-frame clones alone and is incomplete. The repertoire consists of around 1.5 million clones, with approximately 98% occurring once and the leading ten covering less than 0.55%. Material for sequencing was naive CD4+ T cells sorted from blood. Sample subset: CD45RA+ positively selected. The receptors were gathered from a man aged 30 to 45 in good health.

The chain uses TRBV11-2 and TRBJ2-7; D is possibly TRBD1 (6 bases). This CDR3 has 15 residues. CDR1 and CDR2 from the germline V gene are SGHAT and FQNNGV. V lost 6 bases and J 0 bases, leaving 15 bases between the germline ends. The CDR3 bases are TGTGCCAGCAGAAACCCGGGACATCGCTCCTACGAGCAGTACTTC. It specifies CASRNPGHRSYEQYF.

The CDR3 spells CASSPGWVGLLTGELFF. As DNA, the CDR3 is TGTGCCAGCAGCCCCGGTTGGGTAGGTCTTCTCACCGGGGAGCTGTTTTTT. The chain uses TRBV7-6 and TRBJ2-2; D remains ambiguous. CDR3 length equals 17 residues. V shed 5 bases and J shed 4 bases, with 20 bases lying between them. Germline V gene lookup returns CDR1 SGHVS and CDR2 FNYEAQ.

To note about this clone: Other DNA sequences from this sample encode an identical CDR3 as well. This CDR3 is CASSPTTVNYGYTF. CDR3 sequence (DNA): TGTGCCAGCTCACCAACGACGGTGAACTATGGCTACACCTTC. This chain uses TRBV18 with TRBJ1-2; D remains unclear. CDR3 size: 14 residues. Germline V gene lookup returns CDR1 KGHSH and CDR2 LQKENI. Trimming stripped 2 bases from V and 2 bases from J, with 9 bases between.

The gene calls are TRBV6-1 and TRBJ2-5; no reliable D call. The germline V gene encodes CDR1 MNHNS and CDR2 SASEGT. Trimming stripped 4 bases from V and 1 base from J, with 1 base between. This CDR3 has 11 amino acids. The chain's CDR3 is CASSAQETQYF. The DNA of the CDR3 is TGTGCCAGCAGTGCCCAAGAGACCCAGTACTTC.

The chain's CDR3 is CASSFNNRDEKLFF. In DNA form, the CDR3 reads TGCGCCAGCAGCTTTAACAACAGGGATGAAAAACTGTTTTTT. V usage is TRBV5-1 and J usage is TRBJ1-4; perhaps TRBD1 as D (6 bases). V lost 2 bases to trimming and J lost 6 bases, with 11 bases between them. This CDR3 has 14 residues. Germline V gives CDR1 SGHRS, CDR2 YFSETQ.

The chain combines TRBV5-6 with TRBJ1-2; D remains ambiguous. CDR3 size: 13 residues. The V gene lost 4 bases and the J gene lost 8 bases, with 15 bases spanning the gap. Germline lookup yields CDR1 SGHDT and CDR2 YYEEEE. CDR3 sequence (DNA): TGTGCCAGCAGCCCCTGGCTGGTCGAGGGCTACACCTTC. This codes for CASSPWLVEGYTF.

A single count supports this clone. This sequence joins TRBV18 and TRBJ2-7, with 15 bases that match TRBD2. Germline lookup yields CDR1 KGHSH and CDR2 LQKENI. After removal of 6 bases from V and 7 bases from J, the junction contained 7 bases not matched to a gene. The CDR3 length is 15 residues. The CDR3 is CASSQGLAGGREQYF. DNA for the CDR3: TGTGCCAGCTCCCAGGGACTAGCGGGAGGTAGAGAGCAGTACTTC.

The chain has TRBV11-3 and TRBJ2-1; 7 bases fit TRBD2. The CDR3 length is 15 residues. Looked up from germline, CDR1 is SGHNT and CDR2 is YENEEA. The junction had 5 bases not matched to a gene; V was cut back by 6 bases and J by 0 bases. For the CDR3, the DNA is TGTGCCAGCAGTTCAAGCGGGATCTCCTACAATGAGCAGTTCTTC. It encodes CASSSSGISYNEQFF.

The chain is built from TRBV12-5 and TRBJ1-1; D gene uncertain. The CDR3 contains 12 residues. The V end lost 5 bases, the J end lost 1 base, and 5 bases lay between the germline ends. Germline lookup yields CDR1 LGHNT and CDR2 FRNRAP. DNA for the CDR3: TGTGCTAGTGGTGGATGGAACACTGAAGCTTTCTTT. Its protein product is CASGGWNTEAFF.

The V call is TRBV29-1, the J call TRBJ2-7; 12 positions agree with TRBD1. The length of the CDR3 is 13 residues. CDR1 is SQVTM and CDR2 is ANQGSEA in the germline V gene. V was pared by 7 bases and J by 6 bases, with 7 bases of the junction left unmatched. DNA of the CDR3: TGCAGCGCCGGCCGGGACAGGGGGCTCGAGCAGTACTTC. Protein sequence: CSAGRDRGLEQYF.

V usage is TRBV7-2 and J usage is TRBJ2-7, with unresolved D. The CDR3 runs 14 residues. Per germline, CDR1 SGHTA and CDR2 FQGNSA. The V end was cut by 5 bases, the J end by 4 bases, with 15 bases between. CDR3 bases: TGTGCCAGCAGCCACTCCGGGTTGGTTTACGAGCAGTACTTC. Protein product: CASSHSGLVYEQYF.